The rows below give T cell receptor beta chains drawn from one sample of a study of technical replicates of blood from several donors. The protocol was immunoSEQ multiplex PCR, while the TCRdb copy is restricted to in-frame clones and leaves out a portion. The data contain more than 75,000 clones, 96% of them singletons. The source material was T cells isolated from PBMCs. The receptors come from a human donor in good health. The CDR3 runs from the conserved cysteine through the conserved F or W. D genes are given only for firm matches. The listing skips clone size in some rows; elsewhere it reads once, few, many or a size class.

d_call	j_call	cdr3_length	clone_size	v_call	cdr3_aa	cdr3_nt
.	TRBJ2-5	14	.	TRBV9	CASSVVGSYETQYF	TGTGCCAGCAGCGTAGTCGGTAGTTATGAGACCCAGTACTTC
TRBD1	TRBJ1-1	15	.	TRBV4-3	CASSQDFGQADEAFF	TGCGCCAGCAGCCAAGATTTCGGACAGGCGGATGAAGCTTTCTTT
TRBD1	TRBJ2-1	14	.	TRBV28	CASSSTTGDNEQFF	TGTGCCAGCAGCTCTACGACAGGGGACAATGAGCAGTTCTTC
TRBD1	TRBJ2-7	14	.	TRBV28	CASSPGTGNYEQYF	TGTGCCAGCAGTCCAGGGACAGGGAACTACGAGCAGTACTTC
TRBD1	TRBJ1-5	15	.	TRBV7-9	CASSLAGGINQPQHF	TGTGCCAGCAGCTTGGCAGGGGGCATCAATCAGCCCCAGCATTTT
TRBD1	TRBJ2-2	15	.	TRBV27	CASSPQGAPPGELFF	TGTGCCAGCAGTCCACAGGGGGCTCCCCCCGGGGAGCTGTTTTTT
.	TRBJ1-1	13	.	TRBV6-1	CASSFNLNTEAFF	TGTGCCAGCAGCTTTAACTTGAACACTGAAGCTTTCTTT
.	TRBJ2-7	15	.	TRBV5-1	CASSFDPSANYEQYF	TGCGCCAGCAGCTTTGATCCTAGCGCTAACTACGAGCAGTACTTC
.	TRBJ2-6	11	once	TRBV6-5	CASSGANVLTF	TGTGCCAGCTCAGGGGCCAACGTCCTGACTTTC
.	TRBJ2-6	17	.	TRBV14	CASSPPRTDSGANVLTF	TGTGCCAGCAGTCCACCCAGGACAGACTCTGGGGCCAACGTCCTGACTTTC
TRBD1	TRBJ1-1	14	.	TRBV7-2	CASSFDDRAYAAFF	TGTGCCAGCAGCTTCGATGACAGGGCGTACGCGGCTTTCTTT
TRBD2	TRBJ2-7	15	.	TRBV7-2	CASSLLAGVFHEQYF	TGTGCCAGCAGCCTACTAGCGGGAGTATTCCACGAGCAGTACTTC
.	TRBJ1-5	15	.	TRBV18	CASSTGTSEIGPQHF	TGTGCCAGCTCAACAGGGACCTCTGAAATAGGTCCCCAGCATTTT
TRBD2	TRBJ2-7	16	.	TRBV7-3	CASSLVASGAPYEQYF	TGTGCCAGCAGCTTAGTTGCTAGCGGGGCTCCCTACGAGCAGTACTTC
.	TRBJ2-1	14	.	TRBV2	CASSDFEIGNEQFF	TGTGCCAGCAGTGATTTTGAGATCGGCAATGAGCAGTTCTTC
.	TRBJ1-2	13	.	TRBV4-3	CASSQDREPPGTF	TGCGCCAGCAGCCAAGATCGCGAGCCCCCGGGGACCTTC
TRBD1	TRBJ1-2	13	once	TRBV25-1	CASSGTGLYGYTF	TGTGCCAGCAGTGGGACAGGCTTATATGGCTACACCTTC
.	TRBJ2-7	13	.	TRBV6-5	CASRPTGSYEQYF	TGTGCCAGCAGACCGACAGGCTCCTACGAGCAGTACTTC
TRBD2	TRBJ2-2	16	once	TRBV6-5	CASSYLLAGNTGELFF	TGTGCCAGCAGTTACCTCCTAGCGGGTAACACCGGGGAGCTGTTTTTT
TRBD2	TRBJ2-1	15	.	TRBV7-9	CASSLDRLAGDEQFF	TGTGCCAGCAGCTTGGATAGACTAGCGGGAGATGAGCAGTTCTTC
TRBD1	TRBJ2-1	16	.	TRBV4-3	CASSQQGAGIHNEQFF	TGCGCCAGCAGCCAGCAGGGGGCGGGTATACACAATGAGCAGTTCTTC
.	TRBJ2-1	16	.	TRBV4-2	CASSQDHGSTYNEQFF	TGTGCCAGCAGCCAAGATCACGGGAGCACCTACAATGAGCAGTTCTTC
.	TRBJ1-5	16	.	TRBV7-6	CASSPGPRQKNQPQHF	TGTGCCAGCAGCCCCGGCCCGAGACAGAAGAATCAGCCCCAGCATTTT
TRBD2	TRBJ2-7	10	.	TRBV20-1	CSAGLDEQYF	TGCAGTGCAGGACTAGACGAGCAGTACTTC
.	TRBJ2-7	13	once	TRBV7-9	CASSLVGGDEQYF	TGTGCCAGCAGCTTGGTTGGGGGCGACGAGCAGTACTTC
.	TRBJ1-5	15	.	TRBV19	CASSISGRSSQPQHF	TGTGCCAGTAGTATAAGTGGGAGGTCAAGCCAGCCCCAGCATTTT
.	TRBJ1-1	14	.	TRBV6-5	CASSEGRQDTEAFF	TGTGCCAGCAGCGAGGGGAGGCAGGACACTGAAGCTTTCTTT
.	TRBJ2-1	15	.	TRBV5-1	CASSWTQGTVNEQFF	TGCGCCAGCAGCTGGACGCAGGGGACGGTAAATGAGCAGTTCTTC
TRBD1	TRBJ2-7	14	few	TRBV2	CASRGGTGGYEQYF	TGTGCCAGTCGAGGCGGGACAGGGGGCTACGAGCAGTACTTC
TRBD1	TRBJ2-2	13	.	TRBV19	CATRQGNTGELFF	TGTGCCACCCGACAGGGAAACACCGGGGAGCTGTTTTTT
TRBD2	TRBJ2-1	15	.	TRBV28	CASSPPGLASNEQFF	TGTGCCAGCAGCCCCCCCGGACTAGCTTCTAATGAGCAGTTCTTC
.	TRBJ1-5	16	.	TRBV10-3	CAISESAGWRDQPQHF	TGTGCCATCAGTGAGTCGGCGGGTTGGCGGGATCAGCCCCAGCATTTT
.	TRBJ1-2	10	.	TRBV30	CAQRNYGYTF	TGTGCCCAGCGAAACTATGGCTACACCTTC
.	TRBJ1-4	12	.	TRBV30	CAGSTRGEKLFF	TGTGCCGGGAGCACTCGGGGTGAAAAACTGTTTTTT
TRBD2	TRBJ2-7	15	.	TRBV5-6	CASISASGSPYEQYF	TGTGCCAGCATCTCAGCTAGCGGTTCCCCCTACGAGCAGTACTTC
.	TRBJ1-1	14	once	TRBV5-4	CASSFDSYNTEAFF	TGTGCCAGCAGCTTCGACAGCTATAACACTGAAGCTTTCTTT
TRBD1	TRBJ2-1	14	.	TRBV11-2	CASSSGTEYYEQFF	TGTGCCAGCAGCTCCGGGACAGAGTATTATGAGCAGTTCTTC
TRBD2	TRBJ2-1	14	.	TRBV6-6	CASKRLADGNEQFF	TGTGCCAGCAAAAGGCTAGCGGATGGCAATGAGCAGTTCTTC
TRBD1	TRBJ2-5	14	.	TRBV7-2	CASSSRQGAETQYF	TGTGCCAGCAGCTCAAGACAGGGAGCTGAGACCCAGTACTTC
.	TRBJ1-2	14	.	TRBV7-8	CASSLVQGNYGYTF	TGTGCCAGCAGCTTAGTACAGGGTAACTATGGCTACACCTTC
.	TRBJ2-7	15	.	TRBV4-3	CASSQDRGVFYEQYF	TGCGCCAGCAGCCAAGATCGGGGAGTCTTCTACGAGCAGTACTTC
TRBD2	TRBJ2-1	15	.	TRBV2	CASSKLTSGNNEQFF	TGTGCCAGCAGTAAACTGACTAGCGGGAACAATGAGCAGTTCTTC
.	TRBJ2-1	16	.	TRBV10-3	CAISESWRDTYNEQFF	TGTGCCATCAGTGAGTCGTGGCGGGATACCTACAATGAGCAGTTCTTC
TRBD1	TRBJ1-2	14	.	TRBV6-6	CASRGTGSHYGYTF	TGTGCCAGCAGAGGGACAGGGAGTCACTATGGCTACACCTTC